The 30 T cell receptor beta chains below were found in one sample sequenced in a study of CXCR3-negative and CXCR3-positive naive CD8 T cells. The study made its TRB cDNA libraries by 5' RACE, adding UMI labels. TCRdb reprocessed the 5' RACE reads and keeps a single row for each CDR3 protein, giving no DNA. The repertoire shows 50,000 to 75,000 distinct CDR3 sequences; the top ten hold 4.3%. Sequencing input: naive CXCR3- CD8+ T cells from blood. Subset meaning: CD45RO-CCR7+CD27+CD95- naive CD8+ T cells lacking CXCR3 (TNR3-). Source of these receptors: a human donor in good health. Some clones in this sample may be carry-over from other donors' samples.

The chain joins TRBV7-9 to TRBJ1-2; TCRdb's D call of TRBD1 is untestable without DNA. This CDR3 is built from 13 residues. Germline CDR1 and CDR2: SEHNR and FQNEAQ (reference sequence). The CDR3 reads CASSPAGSWDYTF.

The J gene is TRBJ2-7, the V gene TRBV6-2 or TRBV6-3; TCRdb's D call, TRBD2, is unchecked because there is no DNA. The CDR3 is 17 amino acids. Per the germline V gene, CDR1 is MNHEY and CDR2 is SVGEGT. Here the CDR3 reads CASSYFSSRGPAYEQYF.

V and J are TRBV5-1 and TRBJ2-1; absent DNA, TCRdb's TRBD1 call cannot be checked. Germline V lookup: CDR1 SGHRS, CDR2 YFSETQ. The CDR3 extends over 13 amino acids. The CDR3 loop is CASSWDSRGEQFF.

The CDR3 loop reads CASSLRDSPPDGYTF. The V call is TRBV3-1, the J call TRBJ1-2; the TCRdb call, TRBD1, lacks DNA for checking. The CDR3 length is 15 residues. CDR1 LGHDT and CDR2 YNNKEL come from the germline V gene (reference sequence).

This chain links TRBV28 with TRBJ1-6; TCRdb proposes TRBD1, but this gene call is untestable without DNA. The CDR3 is made up of 14 amino acids. Per germline, CDR1 MDHEN and CDR2 SYDVKM. The CDR3 reads CASRQLGGISPLHF.

The chain employs TRBV12-3 or TRBV12-4 and TRBJ2-5; TCRdb lists TRBD1, though no DNA is available to test this call. CDR3 length: 13 residues. The CDR3 sequence: CASSSFPRETQYF.

The rearrangement uses TRBV2 and TRBJ2-7; with no DNA, the TCRdb D assignment of TRBD1 cannot be verified. This CDR3 region has 11 residues. The V gene's germline CDR1 is SNHLY and CDR2 FYNNEI. CDR3 loop: CASGTGGEQYF.

The chain links TRBV3-1 to TRBJ2-1. Germline V gene lookup returns CDR1 LGHDT and CDR2 YNNKEL (reference sequence). CDR3 size: 13 residues. The CDR3 sequence: CASSQENSNEQFF.

This rearrangement joins TRBV5-1 to TRBJ2-1; TCRdb lists TRBD2, though no DNA is available to test this call. Germline-derived CDR1 and CDR2 are SGHRS and YFSETQ. This CDR3 spans 17 amino acids. CDR3 region: CASSPHLGTSGRNEQFF.

The chain's CDR3 is CASRLASGQPQHF. The chain combines TRBV27 with TRBJ1-5; there is no DNA to check the TCRdb D call of TRBD1. This CDR3 is built from 13 residues. The germline gives CDR1 MNHEY, CDR2 SMNVEV (reference sequence).

The chain has TRBV6-2 or TRBV6-3 and TRBJ2-1; checking the TCRdb D call of TRBD1 is not possible without DNA. The CDR3 spans 15 residues. From germline, CDR1 is MNHEY and CDR2 SVGEGT. CDR3 in amino acids: CASSYGSGGNNEQFF.

V is TRBV4-2 and J is TRBJ2-4; with no DNA, the TCRdb D assignment of TRBD1 cannot be verified. This CDR3 is 12 amino acids long. Germline V CDR1 and CDR2: LGHNA, YNFKEQ. The CDR3 loop is CASSPEGGHQYF.

This chain connects TRBV6-5 to TRBJ2-2; TCRdb reports TRBD1, a call that lacks DNA to check it against. The CDR3 runs to 15 residues. CDR1 is MNHEY, CDR2 SVGAGI, per germline. This CDR3 is CASSFVGGGSGELFF.

The V gene is TRBV12-3 or TRBV12-4, the J gene TRBJ2-2; checking the TCRdb D call of TRBD2 is not possible without DNA. The CDR3 is 18 amino acids. CDR3 protein: CASSSPLTSGGISGELFF.

This chain links TRBV28 with TRBJ1-5; the TCRdb D gene call, TRBD1, has no DNA to confirm it. The length of the CDR3 is 13 residues. Germline CDR1 is MDHEN and CDR2 is SYDVKM. The chain's CDR3 is CASSPRGIKPQHF.

The gene calls are TRBV7-8 and TRBJ2-7; TCRdb gives TRBD1 as the D gene, but with no DNA this cannot be confirmed. The V gene's germline CDR1 is SGHVS and CDR2 FQNEAQ. CDR3 length: 18 residues. CDR3 sequence reads: CASSLAIPPGDSSYEQYF.

CDR3 sequence reads: CASSPGLRYEQYF. The chain links TRBV27 to TRBJ2-7; the D gene TCRdb calls, TRBD2, cannot be checked with no DNA. The CDR3 has 13 amino acids. CDR1 is MNHEY, CDR2 SMNVEV, per germline (reference sequence).

The chain carries TRBV12-3 or TRBV12-4 and TRBJ2-1; the D gene TCRdb calls, TRBD2, cannot be checked with no DNA. CDR3 length: 16 amino acids. This chain's CDR3 is CASSTKRDPRVYEQFF.

The rearrangement joins TRBV5-6 to TRBJ2-1; with no DNA, the TCRdb D assignment of TRBD1 cannot be verified. The CDR3 runs 17 residues. The germline CDR1 and CDR2 sequences are SGHDT and YYEEEE. CDR3 loop: CASIQYTGVVSYNEQFF.

The V call is TRBV10-1, the J call TRBJ2-2; as DNA is missing, the TRBD1 call by TCRdb cannot be tested. This CDR3 contains 18 residues. Germline V lookup: CDR1 WNHNN, CDR2 SYGVQD (reference sequence). The CDR3 loop is CAGPAIRYSFTGTGELFF.

The CDR3 sequence: CASSWLVDSYNEQFF. The chain employs TRBV28 and TRBJ2-1. Germline V gene data show CDR1 as MDHEN and CDR2 as SYDVKM. This CDR3 is built from 15 residues.

This chain connects TRBV21-1 to TRBJ1-6. TRBV21-1 is a recognized pseudogene. This CDR3 has 16 residues. The chain's CDR3 is CASSTTRRSLNSPLHF.

This clonotype is classed as medium-sized by frequency. The chain uses TRBV4-3 and TRBJ1-1; the D call of TRBD1 rests on TCRdb alone, since no DNA is present to check it. This CDR3 comprises 12 residues. Germline V CDR1 and CDR2: LGHNA, YSLEER. The CDR3 loop reads CASSYRRNEAFF.

The rearrangement joins TRBV5-1 to TRBJ1-2; TCRdb's D gene call, TRBD1, goes unchecked for lack of DNA. The CDR3 covers 14 residues. Per germline, CDR1 SGHRS and CDR2 YFSETQ. CDR3 loop: CASSLVWGGDGYTF.

V and J are TRBV28 and TRBJ1-5; TCRdb lists TRBD1, though no DNA is available to test this call. In germline, CDR1 is MDHEN, CDR2 SYDVKM. CDR3 length: 16 residues. CDR3 region: CASSYRQDYSNQPQHF. The whole variable domain, filled in from reference TRBV28 and TRBJ1-5, reads DVKVTQSSRYLVKRTGEKVFLECVQDMDHENMFWYRQDPGLGLRLIYFSYDVKMKEKGDIPEGYSVSREKKERFSLILESASTNQTSMYLCASSYRQDYSNQPQHFGDGTRLSIL.

The chain recombines TRBV7-8 with TRBJ2-7. Germline V gives CDR1 SGHVS, CDR2 FQNEAQ. CDR3 length: 11 amino acids. CDR3 sequence reads: CASSSEYEQYF.

The chain is built from TRBV6-6 and TRBJ1-2. CDR3 size: 16 residues. Germline lookup yields CDR1 MNHNY and CDR2 SVGAGI (reference sequence). CDR3 sequence: CASSYQSGWDGYGYTF.

The V call is TRBV7-9, the J call TRBJ2-7; TCRdb indicates TRBD1, and absent DNA this call remains unverified. This CDR3 is built from 13 residues. The V gene's germline CDR1 is SEHNR and CDR2 FQNEAQ (reference sequence). The CDR3 loop is CASSRDSSYEQYF.

The chain joins TRBV29-1 to TRBJ1-1; TCRdb names TRBD1, which stays unverified in the absence of DNA. Germline assignment: CDR1 SQVTM and CDR2 ANQGSEA. The CDR3 has 12 amino acids. The CDR3 protein is CSVQGATTEAFF. The variable domain in full, with the rest retrieved from reference TRBV29-1 and TRBJ1-1, is SAVISQKPSRDICQRGTSLTIQCQVDSQVTMMFWYRQQPGQSLTLIATANQGSEATYESGFVIDKFPISRPNLTFSTLTVSNMSPEDSSIYLCSVQGATTEAFFGQGTRLTVV.

The chain employs TRBV11-2 and TRBJ2-1; the TRBD2 assignment by TCRdb is unverifiable without DNA. CDR3 length: 16 amino acids. From germline, CDR1 is SGHAT and CDR2 FQNNGV. CDR3 sequence: CASSSGLEGGYNEQFF.